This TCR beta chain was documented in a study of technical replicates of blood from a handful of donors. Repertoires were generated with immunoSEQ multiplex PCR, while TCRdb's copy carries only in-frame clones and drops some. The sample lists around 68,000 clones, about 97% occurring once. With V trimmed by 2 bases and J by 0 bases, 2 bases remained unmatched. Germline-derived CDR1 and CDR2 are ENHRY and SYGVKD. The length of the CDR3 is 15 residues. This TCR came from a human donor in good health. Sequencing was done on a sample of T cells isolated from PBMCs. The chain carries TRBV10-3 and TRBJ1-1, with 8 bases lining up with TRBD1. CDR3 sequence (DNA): TGTGCCATCAGTGAGGGACAGGGTCTGAACACTGAAGCTTTCTTT. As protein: CAISEGQGLNTEAFF.